This T cell receptor beta chain emerged from a study of blood T cell repertoires in COVID-19. Cohort placement rested on clinical history that participants reported themselves. V lost 2 bases and J lost 0; bases outside the gene matches: 8. CDR1 is KGHDR, CDR2 SFDVKD, per germline. The CDR3 is 19 residues long. Here immunoSEQ multiplex PCR was the method, and the copy in TCRdb shows in-frame clones only, minus some. Of 200,000 to 250,000 clones listed, approximately 83% were seen once; the top ten hold about 4.1%. This receptor was taken from a woman in her 40s with acute COVID-19. The sequenced material came from PBMCs or T cells enriched from blood (not recorded which). This chain connects TRBV24-1 to TRBJ1-3; 11 bases agree with TRBD1. The CDR3 sequence is CATSDSGTGGLFSGNTIYF. CDR3 nucleotide sequence: TGTGCCACCAGTGATTCCGGGACAGGGGGACTATTCTCTGGAAACACCATATATTTT.